The 18 T cell receptor beta chains presented below share a single source sample, sequenced in a study of blood T cell repertoires in COVID-19 (dated by TCRdb to 2020 to 2021). To prepare the library, the immunoSEQ multiplex PCR assay was applied. Sourced from immuneACCESS, this table was stored by TCRdb with only in-frame sequences that have V and J called. A share of the clones is absent; for the studies checked, an unresolved V gene accounts for under half, and the remainder has no known explanation. The sample data list fewer than 350,000 clones, and roughly 86% of these were observed just once. The ten biggest clones cover around 9% of the sample. Sample: peripheral blood. These receptors came from a man between 35 and 55 years old with active or convalescent COVID-19.

A few counts support this clone. The chain uses TRBV3-1 (or the pseudogene TRBV3-2) and TRBJ2-3; D is ambiguous. With 1 base removed from V and 4 bases from J, the gap between germline ends came to 15 bases. This CDR3 is 16 amino acids long. The germline CDR1 and CDR2 sequences are LGHDT and YNNKEL (reference sequence). CDR3 sequence: CASSQVTGFGPDTQYF. The CDR3 nucleotides are TGTGCCAGCAGCCAAGTAACCGGTTTTGGGCCAGATACGCAGTATTTT.

The chain couples TRBV6-6 to TRBJ1-5, with 8 bases that match TRBD1. The CDR3 totals 13 residues. V dropped 2 bases and J dropped 7; count of bases not matched to a gene: 1. The germline V gene encodes CDR1 MNHNY and CDR2 SVGAGI (reference sequence). The CDR3 sequence: CASSYPGGQPQHF. The CDR3 region has the DNA TGTGCCAGCAGTTACCCAGGGGGCCAGCCCCAGCATTTT.

The J gene is TRBJ2-2, the V gene TRBV5-1, with D tentatively TRBD1 (5 bases). The CDR3 totals 14 residues. Between the trimmed V and J ends, which lost 1 base and 5 bases, there was a span of 9 bases. Germline V gives CDR1 SGHRS, CDR2 YFSETQ. CDR3 nucleotides: TGCGCCAGCAGCTTGCAGGGTTTGACCGGGGAGCTGTTTTTT. This encodes CASSLQGLTGELFF. Variable domain in full (rest from reference TRBV5-1 and TRBJ2-2): KAGVTQTPRYLIKTRGQQVTLSCSPISGHRSVSWYQQTPGQGLQFLFEYFSETQRNKGNFPGRFSGRQFSNSRSEMNVSTLELGDSALYLCASSLQGLTGELFFGEGSRLTVL.

The rearrangement links TRBV6-5 to TRBJ2-7; 7 bases fit TRBD1. The CDR3 has 13 residues. Per the germline V gene, CDR1 is MNHEY and CDR2 is SVGAGI. V lost 6 bases, J lost 8 bases, and 10 bases stayed unmatched. This chain's CDR3 is CASSTSVRGQQYF. The CDR3 DNA sequence: TGTGCCAGCAGCACCTCCGTTAGGGGGCAGCAGTACTTC.

The chain carries TRBV9 and TRBJ2-2, with D tentatively TRBD2 (5 bases). The V and J ends lost 4 bases and 1 base respectively, with 14 bases between them. Per the germline V gene, CDR1 is SGDLS and CDR2 is YYNGEE. The CDR3 contains 16 residues. CDR3 bases: TGTGCCAGCAGCCTCTCGAGCGGAAAGAACACCGGGGAGCTGTTTTTT. Translated: CASSLSSGKNTGELFF.

This chain joins TRBV5-4 and TRBJ1-1; no firm D call. V was trimmed by 4 bases and J by 4 bases, leaving 11 bases between them. The CDR3 loop spans 13 amino acids. Germline CDR1 SGHNT, CDR2 YYREEE (reference sequence). The CDR3 DNA reads TGTGCCAGCAGCCCGGCAAGAGGCACTGAAGCTTTCTTT. The encoded protein is CASSPARGTEAFF.

This clone has a handful of counts. The chain carries TRBV27 and TRBJ2-2, with TRBD2 identical over 9 bases. The CDR3 covers 16 residues. Germline V gene lookup returns CDR1 MNHEY and CDR2 SMNVEV (reference sequence). V trimming: 1 base; J trimming: 2 bases; junction bases outside the gene matches: 2. This CDR3 reads CASSLYSGSNTGELFF. The DNA of the CDR3 is TGTGCCAGCAGTTTATATAGCGGGAGTAACACCGGGGAGCTGTTTTTT.

The rearrangement links TRBV3-1 (or the pseudogene TRBV3-2) to TRBJ2-5; D perhaps matches TRBD2 (7 bases). The CDR3 is 19 residues long. Trimming took 4 bases from V and 3 from J, leaving 27 bases between them. Germline loops: CDR1 LGHDT, CDR2 YNNKEL (reference sequence). The CDR3: CASSPTFVSGTIREETQYF. Written as DNA, the CDR3 is TGTGCCAGCAGCCCCACGTTTGTCAGCGGGACAATCCGGGAAGAGACCCAGTACTTC.

V gene TRBV19 combines with J gene TRBJ2-7; a weak D match, TRBD2 (5 bases). Germline V CDR1 and CDR2: LNHDA, SQIVND (reference sequence). The V end was cut by 0 bases, the J end by 3 bases, with 18 bases between. The CDR3 runs to 17 residues. The CDR3 region has the DNA TGTGCCAGTAGTATAGATCTGCCGGACTCCCGAGGCTACGAGCAGTACTTC. Translated: CASSIDLPDSRGYEQYF.

This chain joins TRBV6-5 and TRBJ2-7; possible D gene TRBD2, 6 bases. Germline CDR1 and CDR2: MNHEY and SVGAGI. The germline V and J ends were trimmed by 6 bases and 7 bases, with 22 bases remaining between them. This CDR3 comprises 15 residues. This CDR3 reads CASSSKGLAGWEQYF. CDR3 DNA sequence: TGTGCCAGCAGCTCGAAGGGGCTCGCGGGATGGGAGCAGTACTTC.

This chain links TRBV12-3 or TRBV12-4 with TRBJ2-7; D may be TRBD1 (6 bases). Between the trimmed V and J ends, which lost 5 bases and 3 bases, there was a span of 8 bases. This CDR3 region has 12 residues. The CDR3 region is CASSQQGYEQYF. As DNA, the CDR3 is TGTGCCAGCAGTCAACAGGGCTACGAGCAGTACTTC.

V gene TRBV7-2 combines with J gene TRBJ1-1; 8 bases match TRBD1. V was pared by 5 bases and J by 1 base, with 6 bases of the junction left unmatched. The CDR3 has 15 amino acids. From germline, CDR1 is SGHTA and CDR2 FQGNSA. This CDR3 reads CASSPRTGKNTEAFF. The DNA of the CDR3 is TGTGCCAGCAGCCCGCGGACAGGGAAGAACACTGAAGCTTTCTTT.

The J gene is TRBJ2-1, the V gene TRBV2; TRBD2 matches at 8 bases. J lost 5 bases, V lost 7 bases, and 7 bases had no gene match. From germline, CDR1 is SNHLY and CDR2 FYNNEI. This CDR3 is 14 amino acids long. The CDR3 coding sequence is TGTGCCAGCAATTTACTAGCGGAGAACAATGAGCAGTTCTTC. It encodes CASNLLAENNEQFF.

This clone was seen a single time. The chain combines TRBV7-6 with TRBJ2-7; TRBD2 aligns across 7 bases. Germline loops: CDR1 SGHVS, CDR2 FNYEAQ. This CDR3 is built from 18 residues. V lost 1 base and J lost 0; bases outside the gene matches: 12. CDR3 loop: CASSLGSFRRGSSYEQYF. CDR3 nucleotides: TGTGCCAGCAGCTTAGGCTCGTTTCGGCGGGGGAGCTCCTACGAGCAGTACTTC.

The genes are TRBV29-1 and TRBJ1-4, with D tentatively TRBD1 (5 bases). Per germline, CDR1 SQVTM and CDR2 ANQGSEA. The CDR3 consists of 13 residues. V shed 6 bases and J shed 2 bases, with 10 bases lying between them. CDR3 sequence: CSVTGTTNEKLFF. In DNA form, the CDR3 reads TGCAGCGTAACCGGGACTACTAATGAAAAACTGTTTTTT.

V gene TRBV5-1 combines with J gene TRBJ2-7; 10 bases align to TRBD2. Germline V gives CDR1 SGHRS, CDR2 YFSETQ. The CDR3 is made up of 16 amino acids. J was trimmed by 0 bases and V by 4 bases; bases with no gene match: 7. In nucleotides, the CDR3 is TGCGCCAGCAGCCAGAGTAGCGGGAGGTCCTCCTACGAGCAGTACTTC. Translating it yields CASSQSSGRSSYEQYF.

This chain joins TRBV7-3 and TRBJ1-1, with D perhaps TRBD1 (5 bases). From germline, CDR1 is SGHTA and CDR2 FQGTGA. This CDR3 has 14 amino acids. Trimming left V 2 bases short and J 6 bases short, with 13 bases between. Written as DNA, the CDR3 is TGTGCCAGCAGCTTACAAGGAGGGGACTCTGAAGCTTTCTTT. This sequence encodes CASSLQGGDSEAFF.

The chain carries TRBV7-7 and TRBJ2-1, with 9 bases matching TRBD2. The germline CDR1 and CDR2 sequences are SSHAT and FNYEAQ (reference sequence). The CDR3 length is 14 residues. V gave up 5 bases and J gave up 6 bases; unmatched junction bases: 5. The CDR3 DNA is TGTGCCAGCAGCCTGGGGCGGGGGGGCAATGAGCAGTTCTTC. This encodes CASSLGRGGNEQFF.